What follows describes a single T cell receptor beta chain. The data were produced by immunoSEQ multiplex PCR, yet TCRdb's version contains in-frame clones alone and is incomplete. The table lists around 230,000 clones, roughly 83% of them singletons. The sample belongs to a study of blood T cell repertoires in COVID-19. Study-level background: The origin of the acute and convalescent COVID-19 samples was the United States, Italy and Spain.

This TCR was recovered from a man between 35 and 55 years old with acute or convalescent COVID-19. Sequencing was performed on peripheral blood.

Here the CDR3 reads CASSSQTGASTDTQYF. Written as DNA, the CDR3 is TGTGCCAGCAGTTCCCAGACAGGGGCTAGCACAGATACGCAGTATTTT. This rearrangement joins TRBV28 to TRBJ2-3, with 8 bases matching TRBD1. The ends lost 4 bases at V and 0 bases at J; junction bases unmatched: 6. The CDR3 is made up of 16 amino acids. The germline gives CDR1 MDHEN, CDR2 SYDVKM.